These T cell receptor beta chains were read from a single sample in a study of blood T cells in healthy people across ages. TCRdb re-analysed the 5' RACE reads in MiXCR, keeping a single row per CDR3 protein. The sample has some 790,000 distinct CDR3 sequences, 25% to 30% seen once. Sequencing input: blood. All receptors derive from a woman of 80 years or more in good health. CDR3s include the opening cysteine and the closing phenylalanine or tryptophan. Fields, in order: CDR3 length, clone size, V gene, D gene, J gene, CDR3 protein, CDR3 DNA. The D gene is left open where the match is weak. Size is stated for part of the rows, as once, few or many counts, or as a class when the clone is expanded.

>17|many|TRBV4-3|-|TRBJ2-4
CASSQAQGATSKNIQYF
TGCGCCAGCAGCCAAGCGCAGGGTGCGACGTCCAAAAACATTCAGTACTTC
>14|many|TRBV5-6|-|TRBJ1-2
CASSRAERLYGYTF
TGTGCCAGCAGCCGCGCTGAAAGACTATATGGCTACACCTTC
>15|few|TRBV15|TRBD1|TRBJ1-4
CATSRDRGDKEKLFF
TGTGCCACCAGCAGAGACAGGGGGGATAAGGAAAAACTGTTTTTT
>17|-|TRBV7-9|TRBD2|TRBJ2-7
CASSFWTSGESRGEQYF
TGTGCCAGCAGCTTCTGGACTAGCGGGGAGAGCAGGGGTGAGCAGTACTTC
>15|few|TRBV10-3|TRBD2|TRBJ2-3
CAISKTSGWADTQYF
TGTGCCATTTCTAAGACTAGCGGGTGGGCAGATACGCAGTATTTT
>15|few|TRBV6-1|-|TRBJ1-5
CASNLRQHSNQPQHF
TGTGCCAGCAACTTAAGACAACATAGCAATCAGCCCCAGCATTTT
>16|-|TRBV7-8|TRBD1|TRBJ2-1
CASSSMTGSGHNEQFF
TGTGCCAGCAGCTCTATGACAGGGTCAGGCCACAATGAGCAGTTCTTC
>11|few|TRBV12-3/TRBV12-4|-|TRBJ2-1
CASSFDRQQFF
TGTGCCAGCAGTTTTGACAGACAGCAGTTCTTC
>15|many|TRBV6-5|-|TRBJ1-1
CASSYSRRQNTEAFF
TGTGCCAGCAGTTACTCTAGGAGACAGAACACTGAAGCTTTCTTT
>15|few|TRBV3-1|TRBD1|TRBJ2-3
CASSQAGDRAATQYF
TGTGCCAGCAGCCAAGCCGGGGACAGGGCTGCTACGCAGTATTTT
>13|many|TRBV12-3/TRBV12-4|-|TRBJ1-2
CASSTLPDYGYTF
TGTGCCAGCAGTACCCTTCCGGACTATGGCTACACCTTC
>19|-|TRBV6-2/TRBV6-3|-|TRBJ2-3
CASSYSMSRVTNLTDTQYF
TGTGCCAGCAGTTACTCGATGTCTCGGGTTACCAACCTCACAGATACGCAGTATTTT